This T cell receptor beta chain was captured by sequencing in a study of regulatory T cells in long-lasting Graves disease. Study outcomes and limitations: There was favoring of TRBV28, TRBJ1-2 and TRBJ2-5 in persistent disease.

To make TCR beta libraries, researchers used iRepertoire HTBI primers and Arm-PCR of CDR3 regions. In TCRdb, the multiplex PCR reads were re-called with MiXCR into one record per CDR3 protein. This sample has some 220,000 distinct CDR3 sequences, with roughly a fifth found just once. This clonotype was found many times. Its specificity is unknown. There are 16 residues in the CDR3. Germline lookup yields CDR1 MNHNS and CDR2 SASEGT. The ends were cut back, 6 bases at V and 0 bases at J, with 14 bases in the middle. Time point here: newly diagnosed GD, antithyroid drugs for less than 3 months. PBMC RNA was the source of the TCR library. Each of the patients was recruited from an endocrinology department situated in Xi'an, China. EDTA tubes were used for drawing around 9.7 milliliters of peripheral blood. This sample was shared with a second study, whose subject was T cells in Graves' hyperthyroidism and ophthalmopathy. That source reports: Hyperthyroidism was newly diagnosed in patients aged 18 to 65 (duration under 2 months).

The chain has TRBV6-1 and TRBJ2-2; D might be TRBD2 (6 bases). The receptor comes from a woman aged 25 to 39 with Graves disease. Sequencing used peripheral blood mononuclear cells (PBMCs), obtained at new diagnosis, from a patient treated with antithyroid drugs. The DNA of the CDR3 is TGTGCCAGCAGACCACCGGGACTCACGAACACCGGGGAGCTGTTTTTT. It codes for CASRPPGLTNTGELFF.